These T cell receptor beta chains were read from a single sample in a study of blood T cell repertoires in COVID-19. Some clones are missing from TCRdb's copy, which holds only in-frame ones; the method was immunoSEQ multiplex PCR. Of 79,000 or so clones listed, around 86% are singletons. The sequencing input was peripheral blood. These receptors all stem from a human donor in a cohort sampled during active COVID-19. The CDR3 runs from the conserved cysteine through the conserved F or W. The D gene is left open where the match is weak. A row's size may be missing; if present it is once, few, many or a size class.

size | J | D | V | DNA | CDR3
few | TRBJ2-7 | TRBD1 | TRBV28 | TGTGCCACCACCAGGGGGCGCGAGCAGTACTTC | CATTRGREQYF
NA | TRBJ2-6 | NA | TRBV5-1 | TGCGCCAGCAGCTTGGAGGGGGTATCTGGGGCCAACGTCCTGACTTTC | CASSLEGVSGANVLTF
NA | TRBJ1-1 | NA | TRBV2 | TGTGCCAGCGGGGAGGTCCCGGGGATAGCTTTCTTT | CASGEVPGIAFF
NA | TRBJ1-2 | NA | TRBV9 | TGTGCCAGCAGCGTACAGGGCTATGGCTACACCTTC | CASSVQGYGYTF
once | TRBJ1-5 | TRBD1 | TRBV28 | TGTGCCAGCAGTTTTCCCGTAGGGGACAGTATTTTT | CASSFPVGDSIF
once | TRBJ1-1 | TRBD1 | TRBV7-9 | TGTGCCAGCAGCTCACAGGGGCCTGAAGCTTTCTTT | CASSSQGPEAFF
NA | TRBJ2-5 | NA | TRBV28 | TGTGCCAGCAGTTTGAGAGGAGGGGGGGCGGAGACCCAGTACTTC | CASSLRGGGAETQYF
NA | TRBJ2-1 | TRBD2 | TRBV3-1/TRBV3-2 | TGTGCCAGCAGCCAAGTTTTAAGGTGGCTAGCGGACTCCTGGGAGCAGTTCTTC | CASSQVLRWLADSWEQFF
NA | TRBJ2-2 | NA | TRBV6-1 | TGTGCCAGCGGACAGAACACCGGGGAGCTGTTTTTT | CASGQNTGELFF
medium-sized | TRBJ2-7 | NA | TRBV7-6 | TGTGCCAGCAGCTTAGCCCCGGGGAACGAGCAGTACTTC | CASSLAPGNEQYF
NA | TRBJ1-5 | TRBD1 | TRBV10-2 | TGCGCCAGCAGTGTAGGGCAGGGGGCTATAAATCAGCCCCAGCATTTT | CASSVGQGAINQPQHF